Below are 31 T cell receptor beta chains sequenced from a single sample in a study of T cells in Graves' hyperthyroidism and ophthalmopathy. It was RNA transcripts that yielded the amplified TCR beta CDR3 regions. First-round RT-PCR targeting the TCR CDR3 was performed with the HTBI primer set. TCRdb used MiXCR to reprocess the multiplex PCR reads, holding one entry per CDR3 protein. Of some 460,000 distinct CDR3 sequences in the sample, approximately 15% were seen once. Sequencing used blood. The receptors originated from a woman aged 18-30 years with Graves' hyperthyroidism.

This clonotype was counted ten times or more. The rearrangement joins TRBV10-2 to TRBJ2-5, with D possibly being TRBD1 (5 bases). The CDR3 has 15 residues. Germline CDR1 reads WSHSY; CDR2 reads SAAADI. Deletions cut 6 bases from V and 5 bases from J, with 19 bases between. In DNA form, the CDR3 reads TGCGCCAGCAGGGATAGACCTGGGGCGGATGAGACCCAGTACTTC. Its protein is CASRDRPGADETQYF.

The sample holds many counts of this clonotype. At one end the junction does not follow the germline gene, possibly because of a read error. This sequence joins TRBV12-3 or TRBV12-4 and TRBJ2-1; 8 nucleotides line up with TRBD2. The CDR3 loop spans 15 amino acids. The CDR3, as DNA: TGTGCCAGCAGCCCAAGCGGGAGCTCCCACAATGAGCAGTTCTTC. Amino acids: CASSPSGSSHNEQFF.

This clonotype appeared many times. The CDR3 loop is CASSYWDSQETQYF. In nucleotides, the CDR3 is TGTGCCAGCAGTTACTGGGACAGCCAAGAGACCCAGTACTTC. This chain connects TRBV6-5 to TRBJ2-5, with 7 bases aligning to TRBD1. CDR3 length equals 14 residues. J gave up 1 base and V 1 base, and 0 bases lay outside the gene matches. Germline V lookup: CDR1 MNHEY, CDR2 SVGAGI.

Here the CDR3 DNA reads TGTGCCAGCGCTCTTAGCGGCTACACCGGGGAGCTGTTTTTT. It codes for CASALSGYTGELFF. The V gene is TRBV6-1, the J gene TRBJ2-2; tentative D call: TRBD2 (6 bases). CDR3 size: 14 residues. V gave up 8 bases and J gave up 3 bases, with 13 bases separating them. Germline values: CDR1 MNHNS, CDR2 SASEGT.

The rearrangement links TRBV9 to TRBJ2-1, with TRBD2 matching 11 bases. The CDR3 covers 15 residues. CDR1 and CDR2 from the germline V gene are SGDLS and YYNGEE. After removal of 4 bases from V and 7 bases from J, the junction contained 7 bases not matched to a gene. The CDR3 is CASSPPSGGLNEQFF. In DNA, the CDR3 is TGTGCCAGCAGCCCGCCTAGCGGGGGGTTGAATGAGCAGTTCTTC. The full variable domain, in which reference TRBV9 and TRBJ2-1 provide the parts outside the CDR3, is DSGVTQTPKHLITATGQRVTLRCSPRSGDLSVYWYQQSLDQGLQFLIQYYNGEERAKGNILERFSAQQFPDLHSELNLSSLELGDSALYFCASSPPSGGLNEQFFGPGTRLTVL.

This clonotype was seen repeatedly, ten times or more. The chain couples TRBV12-3 or TRBV12-4 to TRBJ1-3; no definite D call. Trimming took 1 base from V and 1 from J, leaving 5 bases between them. This CDR3 is built from 14 residues. The CDR3 DNA is TGTGCCAGCAGTTTAGGCGTTTCTGGAAACACCATATATTTT. Protein product: CASSLGVSGNTIYF.

This clonotype appeared many times. The V call is TRBV6-1, the J call TRBJ2-7, with 10 bases that match TRBD2. CDR1 and CDR2 from the germline V gene are MNHNS and SASEGT. The V and J ends lost 1 base and 0 bases, in that order; junction bases with no gene match: 0. This CDR3 region has 15 residues. The CDR3 reads CASSEGLAGSYEQYF. For the CDR3, the DNA is TGTGCCAGCAGTGAAGGACTAGCGGGCTCCTACGAGCAGTACTTC.

This clonotype was found a few times. The rearrangement links TRBV19 to TRBJ1-3; the match to TRBD1 covers 7 bases. Per the germline V gene, CDR1 is LNHDA and CDR2 is SQIVND (reference sequence). This CDR3 is 15 amino acids long. After removal of 9 bases from V and 4 bases from J, the junction contained 12 bases not matched to a gene. CDR3 nucleotides: TGTGCCAGCGCCACGGCCGGGACAGCAGGAAACACCATATATTTT. Amino acid sequence: CASATAGTAGNTIYF.

This clonotype was detected many times. V usage is TRBV30 and J usage is TRBJ1-1, with 8 bases fitting TRBD1. This CDR3 has 16 amino acids. V was clipped by 1 base and J by 3 bases; unmatched bases: 10. Germline assignment: CDR1 GTSNPN and CDR2 SVGIG (reference sequence). The CDR3 DNA reads TGTGCCTGGAGTGCAACAGGGGGTAGGGTGTACACTGAAGCTTTCTTT. Residues: CAWSATGGRVYTEAFF. The complete variable domain, with remaining parts taken from reference TRBV30 and TRBJ1-1, reads SQTIHQWPATLVQPVGSPLSLECTVEGTSNPNLYWYRQAAGRGLQLLFYSVGIGQISSEVPQNLSASRPQDRQFILSSKKLLLSDSGFYLCAWSATGGRVYTEAFFGQGTRLTVV.

The rearrangement uses TRBV5-1 and TRBJ1-6; tentative D call: TRBD1 (5 bases). The CDR3 is 15 amino acids. CDR1 and CDR2 from the germline V gene are SGHRS and YFSETQ. The ends were cut back, 4 bases at V and 5 bases at J, with 13 bases in the middle. CDR3 region: CASSQGTGDNSPLHF. The CDR3 nucleotides read TGCGCCAGCAGCCAAGGGACGGGGGATAATTCACCCCTCCACTTT.

This rearrangement joins TRBV27 to TRBJ1-4; a weak D match, TRBD1 (6 bases). V dropped 6 bases and J dropped 4 bases, with 12 bases sitting between them. The CDR3 sequence is 14 residues long. CDR1 MNHEY and CDR2 SMNVEV come from the germline V gene (reference sequence). The CDR3 DNA follows: TGTGCCAGCAGAAAACAGGGAGGTAATGAAAAACTGTTTTTT. This codes for CASRKQGGNEKLFF.

V gene TRBV19 combines with J gene TRBJ2-6; D gene unclear. Germline assignment: CDR1 LNHDA and CDR2 SQIVND (reference sequence). The CDR3 extends over 14 amino acids. Trimming removed 10 bases at V and 0 bases at J, with 10 bases between. The CDR3 reads CATSPNSGANVLTF. CDR3 in DNA: TGTGCCACCAGTCCAAACTCTGGGGCCAACGTCCTGACTTTC. The whole variable domain, filled in from reference TRBV19 and TRBJ2-6, reads DGGITQSPKYLFRKEGQNVTLSCEQNLNHDAMYWYRQDPGQGLRLIYYSQIVNDFQKGDIAEGYSVSREKKESFPLTVTSAQKNPTAFYLCATSPNSGANVLTFGAGSRLTVL.

V and J are TRBV9 and TRBJ2-3, with 10 bases lining up with TRBD2. V lost 0 bases to trimming and J lost 3 bases; unmatched junction nucleotides: 7. The CDR3 extends over 17 amino acids. The germline CDR1 and CDR2 sequences are SGDLS and YYNGEE. The chain's CDR3 is CASSVVASAGGTDTQYF. CDR3 DNA: TGTGCCAGCAGCGTAGTGGCGTCAGCGGGGGGGACAGATACGCAGTATTTT.

There are a few counts of this clonotype. The rearrangement uses TRBV5-4 and TRBJ1-1; the D is unclear. The CDR3 contains 15 residues. Germline V gives CDR1 SGHNT, CDR2 YYREEE (reference sequence). V was cut by 0 bases and J by 0 bases, with 9 bases left in between. The CDR3 DNA reads as TGTGCCAGCAGCTTGGGGCAAGAATTGAACACTGAAGCTTTCTTT. This translates into CASSLGQELNTEAFF.

In its sample, this clonotype was seen many times. The V call is TRBV6-1, the J call TRBJ2-7; D is unclear. Germline values: CDR1 MNHNS, CDR2 SASEGT. The V gene lost 0 bases and the J gene lost 7 bases, with 16 bases spanning the gap. CDR3 length equals 15 residues. CDR3 sequence (DNA): TGTGCCAGCAGTGAAGCGCCGGGCTCCTTTGAGGAGCAGTACTTC. It yields the protein CASSEAPGSFEEQYF.

The genes are TRBV15 and TRBJ1-2, with TRBD1 as a possible D gene (5 bases). CDR1 and CDR2 (germline): LNHNV, YYDKDF (reference sequence). The ends were cut back, 4 bases at V and 8 bases at J, with 17 bases in the middle. CDR3 size: 14 residues. The CDR3 is CATSTGWDARGYTF. CDR3 DNA sequence: TGTGCCACCAGCACCGGTTGGGACGCTCGGGGCTACACCTTC.

The chain combines TRBV20-1 with TRBJ1-6, with D uncertain. The CDR3 totals 16 residues. Trimming stripped 1 base from V and 6 bases from J, with 16 bases between. Germline V CDR1 and CDR2: DFQATT, SNEGSKA (reference sequence). CDR3 region: CSARANPPGSNSPLHF. The CDR3 DNA is TGCAGTGCTAGAGCCAACCCCCCGGGGAGTAATTCACCCCTCCACTTT.

Many counts were recorded for this clonotype. This chain joins TRBV7-2 and TRBJ1-5; D unclear. The CDR3 consists of 15 residues. Trimming removed 5 bases at V and 0 bases at J, with 11 bases between. The germline V gene encodes CDR1 SGHTA and CDR2 FQGNSA. CDR3 bases: TGTGCCAGCAGCCGCGACGGGTATAGCAATCAGCCCCAGCATTTT. Translating it yields CASSRDGYSNQPQHF.

This clonotype showed up many times. V is TRBV30 and J is TRBJ2-5; D call uncertain. Deletions cut 3 bases from V and 5 bases from J, with 10 bases between. CDR1 is GTSNPN and CDR2 is SVGIG in the germline V gene (reference sequence). The CDR3 sequence is 12 residues long. This CDR3 is CAWSRSMETQYF. The CDR3 DNA sequence: TGTGCCTGGAGCAGATCGATGGAGACCCAGTACTTC.

This clonotype came up many times. V usage is TRBV12-3 or TRBV12-4 and J usage is TRBJ1-2; a possible D gene is TRBD1 (5 bases). CDR3 length equals 14 residues. The V end lost 1 base, the J end lost 6 bases, and 12 bases lay between the germline ends. The CDR3 is CASSLGSSGNGYTF. CDR3 DNA sequence: TGTGCCAGCAGTTTAGGTTCTTCAGGGAATGGCTACACCTTC.

In regard to this clonotype: An end of the junction differs from the germline gene, which may be a read error. V gene TRBV7-7 combines with J gene TRBJ2-5; no clear D gene. The germline gives CDR1 SSHAT, CDR2 FNYEAQ (reference sequence). CDR3 length: 14 residues. The CDR3 region is CASSLVGSEGTQYF. DNA of the CDR3: TGTGCTAGCAGCTTAGTGGGTAGTGAAGGGACCCAGTACTTC.

V and J are TRBV5-1 and TRBJ1-6; 8 nucleotides align to TRBD1. Trimming cost V 3 bases and J 0 bases; bases outside gene matches: 5. The CDR3 is made up of 17 amino acids. In germline, CDR1 is SGHRS, CDR2 YFSETQ. The DNA for the CDR3 is TGCGCCAGCAGCTCGCGGGACAGGAACTCCTATAATTCACCCCTCCACTTT. Translated, it gives CASSSRDRNSYNSPLHF.

In its sample, this clonotype was seen many times. This chain connects TRBV7-8 to TRBJ1-2; D call uncertain. The CDR3 covers 13 residues. Germline CDR1 reads SGHVS; CDR2 reads FQNEAQ. Trimming shortened V by 7 bases and J by 5 bases, and 14 bases separated the two germline ends. The CDR3 here is CASKVGLGYGYTF. CDR3 coding DNA: TGTGCCAGCAAGGTTGGGTTGGGGTATGGCTACACCTTC. The variable domain in full, with the rest retrieved from reference TRBV7-8 and TRBJ1-2, is GAGVSQSPRYKVAKRGQDVALRCDPISGHVSLFWYQQALGQGPEFLTYFQNEAQLDKSGLPSDRFFAERPEGSVSTLKIQRTQQEDSAVYLCASKVGLGYGYTFGSGTRLTVV.

The gene calls are TRBV7-3 and TRBJ2-1, with 10 positions matching TRBD2. The CDR3 contains 15 residues. Germline CDR1 SGHTA, CDR2 FQGTGA. V lost 5 bases to trimming and J lost 6 bases; unmatched junction nucleotides: 7. The CDR3 nucleotides are TGTGCCAGCAGCCCGGTAGCTAGCGGGAGCAATGAGCAGTTCTTC. Amino acid sequence: CASSPVASGSNEQFF.

The rearrangement joins TRBV2 to TRBJ2-1; 10 bases match TRBD2. The CDR3 runs 19 residues. V trimming: 4 bases; J trimming: 1 base; junction bases outside the gene matches: 13. The germline V gene has CDR1 SNHLY and CDR2 FYNNEI. DNA of the CDR3: TGTGCCAGCAGTGTCCAGCGGGAGGGCTCAAGTTCGTCCTACAATGAGCAGTTCTTC. Residues: CASSVQREGSSSSYNEQFF.

This clonotype was detected ten times or more. The V call is TRBV6-1, the J call TRBJ1-6; D is undetermined. With 8 bases removed from V and 9 bases from J, the gap between germline ends came to 11 bases. Germline V lookup: CDR1 MNHNS, CDR2 SASEGT. The CDR3 is 12 residues long. The CDR3 region is CASWAVGSPLHF. CDR3 bases: TGTGCCAGCTGGGCAGTCGGTTCACCCCTCCACTTT.

This clonotype was detected ten times or more. V and J are TRBV11-3 and TRBJ2-1; 7 bases agree with TRBD2. V was pared by 2 bases and J by 9 bases, with 4 bases of the junction left unmatched. Germline V gives CDR1 SGHNT, CDR2 YENEEA. The CDR3 is 13 amino acids. The CDR3 DNA sequence: TGTGCCAGCAGCTTATCTTGGGAGGGTGAGCAGTTCTTC. It translates to CASSLSWEGEQFF.

This clonotype appeared many times. CDR3 DNA sequence: TGTGCCAGCAGTGTAGCGGACAGCAACTATGGCTACACCTTC. Residues: CASSVADSNYGYTF. The chain couples TRBV6-1 to TRBJ1-2, with a possible D match to TRBD1 (6 bases). There are 14 residues in the CDR3. Looked up from germline, CDR1 is MNHNS and CDR2 is SASEGT. The ends were cut back, 4 bases at V and 2 bases at J, with 11 bases in the middle.

The chain uses TRBV5-1 and TRBJ2-5; D gene ambiguous. V was pared by 0 bases and J by 1 base, with 7 bases between. The germline V gene encodes CDR1 SGHRS and CDR2 YFSETQ. The CDR3 is made up of 14 amino acids. CDR3: CASSLAYAQETQYF. The CDR3 nucleotides are TGCGCCAGCAGCTTGGCCTACGCCCAAGAGACCCAGTACTTC. Using reference TRBV5-1 and TRBJ2-5 for the parts outside the CDR3, the full variable domain is KAGVTQTPRYLIKTRGQQVTLSCSPISGHRSVSWYQQTPGQGLQFLFEYFSETQRNKGNFPGRFSGRQFSNSRSEMNVSTLELGDSALYLCASSLAYAQETQYFGPGTRLLVL.

The V and J genes are TRBV27 and TRBJ2-6; D not certain. V was cut by 3 bases and J by 2 bases, with 8 bases left in between. The germline V gene encodes CDR1 MNHEY and CDR2 SMNVEV (reference sequence). The CDR3 length is 15 residues. CDR3 sequence: CASSFTSTGANVLTF. Here the CDR3 DNA reads TGTGCCAGCAGTTTTACCAGTACTGGGGCCAACGTCCTGACTTTC.

This clonotype was picked up many times. The gene calls are TRBV2 and TRBJ2-7; TRBD1 matches 9 bases. The CDR3 totals 16 residues. Germline assignment: CDR1 SNHLY and CDR2 FYNNEI. J gave up 3 bases and V 1 base, and 7 bases lay outside the gene matches. The CDR3 bases are TGTGCCAGCAGTGAAGGATGGGACAGGGTCGGCTACGAGCAGTACTTC. It specifies CASSEGWDRVGYEQYF.